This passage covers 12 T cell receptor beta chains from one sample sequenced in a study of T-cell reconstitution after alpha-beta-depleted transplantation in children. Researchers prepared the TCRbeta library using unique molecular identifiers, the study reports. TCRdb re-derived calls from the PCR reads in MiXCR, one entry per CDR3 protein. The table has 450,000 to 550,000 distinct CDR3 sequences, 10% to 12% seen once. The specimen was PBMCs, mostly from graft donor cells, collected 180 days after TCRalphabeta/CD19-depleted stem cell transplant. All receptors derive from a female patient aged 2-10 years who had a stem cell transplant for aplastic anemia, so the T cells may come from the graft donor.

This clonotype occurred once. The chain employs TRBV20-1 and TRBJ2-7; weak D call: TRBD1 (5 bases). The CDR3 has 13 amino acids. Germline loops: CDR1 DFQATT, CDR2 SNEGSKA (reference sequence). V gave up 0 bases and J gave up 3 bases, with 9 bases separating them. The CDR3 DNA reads TGCAGTGCTAGAGATAGGGGTGACTACGAGCAGTACTTC. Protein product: CSARDRGDYEQYF.

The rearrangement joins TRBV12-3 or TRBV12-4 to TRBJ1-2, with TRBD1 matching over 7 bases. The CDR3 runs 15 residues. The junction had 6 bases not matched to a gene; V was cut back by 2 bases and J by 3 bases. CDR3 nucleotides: TGTGCCAGCAGTTTACTAGGGGGCCACGACTATGGCTACACCTTC. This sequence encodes CASSLLGGHDYGYTF.

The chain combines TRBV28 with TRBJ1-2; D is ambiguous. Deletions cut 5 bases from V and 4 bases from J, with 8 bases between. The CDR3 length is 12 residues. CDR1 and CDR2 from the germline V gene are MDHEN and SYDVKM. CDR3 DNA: TGTGCCAGCAGTCGGAGAGTCTATGGCTACACCTTC. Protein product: CASSRRVYGYTF.

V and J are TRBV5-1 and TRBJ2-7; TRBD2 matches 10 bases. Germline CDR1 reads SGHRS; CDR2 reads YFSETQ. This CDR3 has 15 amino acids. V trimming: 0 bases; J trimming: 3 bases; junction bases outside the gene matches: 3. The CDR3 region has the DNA TGCGCCAGCAGCTTGGGGTCTAGCGGGAGCTACGAGCAGTACTTC. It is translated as CASSLGSSGSYEQYF.

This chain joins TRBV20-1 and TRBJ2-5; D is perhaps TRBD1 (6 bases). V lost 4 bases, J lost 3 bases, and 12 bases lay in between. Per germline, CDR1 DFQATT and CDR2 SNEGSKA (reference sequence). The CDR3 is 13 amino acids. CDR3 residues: CSATRTAEETQYF. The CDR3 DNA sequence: TGCAGTGCTACCCGGACAGCAGAAGAGACCCAGTACTTC.

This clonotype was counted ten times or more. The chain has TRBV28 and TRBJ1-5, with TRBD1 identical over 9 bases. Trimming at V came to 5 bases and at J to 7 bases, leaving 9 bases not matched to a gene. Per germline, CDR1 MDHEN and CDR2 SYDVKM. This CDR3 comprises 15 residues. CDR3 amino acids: CASSGPGTGYQPQHF. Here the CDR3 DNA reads TGTGCCAGCAGTGGACCCGGGACAGGGTACCAGCCCCAGCATTTT.

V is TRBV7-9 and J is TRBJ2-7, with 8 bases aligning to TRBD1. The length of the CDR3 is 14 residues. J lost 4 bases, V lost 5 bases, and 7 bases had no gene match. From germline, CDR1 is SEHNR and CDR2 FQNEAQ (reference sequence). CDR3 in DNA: TGTGCCAGCAGCCAGCCTGGGACAGGATACGAGCAGTACTTC. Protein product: CASSQPGTGYEQYF.

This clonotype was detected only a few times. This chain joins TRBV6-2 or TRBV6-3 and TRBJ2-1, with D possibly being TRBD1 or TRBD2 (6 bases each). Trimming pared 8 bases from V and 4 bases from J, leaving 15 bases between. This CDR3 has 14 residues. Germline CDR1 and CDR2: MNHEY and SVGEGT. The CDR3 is CASDLRGRYNEQFF. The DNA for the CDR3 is TGTGCCAGCGACCTCCGGGGGCGATACAATGAGCAGTTCTTC.

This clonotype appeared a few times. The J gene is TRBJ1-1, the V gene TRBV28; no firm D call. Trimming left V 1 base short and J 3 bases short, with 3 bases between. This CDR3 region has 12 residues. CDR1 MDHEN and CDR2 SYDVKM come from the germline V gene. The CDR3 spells CASSLYYTEAFF. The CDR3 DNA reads TGTGCCAGCAGTTTATATTACACTGAAGCTTTCTTT.

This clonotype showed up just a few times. The CDR3 nucleotides read TGTGCCAGCAACCTAGGACAGGGGGCACCGAACACTGAAGCTTTCTTT. Its translation: CASNLGQGAPNTEAFF. This chain uses TRBV7-9 with TRBJ1-1; 11 nucleotides match TRBD1. Losses at the gene ends were 7 bases for V and 1 base for J; bases not matched to a gene: 8. The CDR3 is made up of 16 amino acids. From germline, CDR1 is SEHNR and CDR2 FQNEAQ (reference sequence).

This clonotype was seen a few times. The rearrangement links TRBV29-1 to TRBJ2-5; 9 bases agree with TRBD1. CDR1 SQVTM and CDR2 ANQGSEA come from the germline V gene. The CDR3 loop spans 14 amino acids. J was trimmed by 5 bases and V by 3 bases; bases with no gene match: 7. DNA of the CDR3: TGCAGCGTTGACCCGGGACAGGGAAGGGAGACCCAGTACTTC. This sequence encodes CSVDPGQGRETQYF.

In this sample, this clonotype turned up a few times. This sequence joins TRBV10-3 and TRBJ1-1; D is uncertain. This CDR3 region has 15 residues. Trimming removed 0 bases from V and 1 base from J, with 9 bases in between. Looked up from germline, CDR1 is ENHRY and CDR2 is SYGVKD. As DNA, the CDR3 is TGTGCCATCAGTGAGTCTCTCTTTCAGAACACTGAAGCTTTCTTT. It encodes CAISESLFQNTEAFF.